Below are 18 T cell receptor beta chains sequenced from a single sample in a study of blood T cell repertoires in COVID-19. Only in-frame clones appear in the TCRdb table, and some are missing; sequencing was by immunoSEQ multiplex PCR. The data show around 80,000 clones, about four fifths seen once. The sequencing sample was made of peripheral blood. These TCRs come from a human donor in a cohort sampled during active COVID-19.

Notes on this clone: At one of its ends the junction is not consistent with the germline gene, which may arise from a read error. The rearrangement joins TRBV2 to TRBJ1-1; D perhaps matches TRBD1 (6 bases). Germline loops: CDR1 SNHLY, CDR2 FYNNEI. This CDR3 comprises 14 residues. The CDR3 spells CASTEFRGNTEAFF. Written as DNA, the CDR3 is TGTGCCAGCACTGAATTCAGGGGAAACACTGAAGCTTTCTTT. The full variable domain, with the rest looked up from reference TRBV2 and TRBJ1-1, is EPEVTQTPSHQVTQMGQEVILRCVPISNHLYFYWYRQILGQKVEFLVSFYNNEISEKSEIFDDQFSVERPDGSNFTLKIRSTKLEDSAMYFCASTEFRGNTEAFFGQGTRLTVV.

The chain's CDR3 is CASSFPGVGGYTF. DNA for the CDR3: TGTGCCAGCAGCTTTCCCGGGGTCGGTGGCTACACCTTC. V is TRBV11-2 and J is TRBJ1-2; D is ambiguous. V lost 3 bases to trimming and J lost 7 bases, with 12 bases between them. The CDR3 contains 13 residues. The V gene's germline CDR1 is SGHAT and CDR2 FQNNGV.

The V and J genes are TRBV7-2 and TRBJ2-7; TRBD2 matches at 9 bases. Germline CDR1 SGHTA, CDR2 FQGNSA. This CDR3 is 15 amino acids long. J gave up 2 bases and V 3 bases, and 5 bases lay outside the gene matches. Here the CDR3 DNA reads TGTGCCAGCAGCTTTGATTCTAGCGGGACCTACGAGCAGTACTTC. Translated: CASSFDSSGTYEQYF.

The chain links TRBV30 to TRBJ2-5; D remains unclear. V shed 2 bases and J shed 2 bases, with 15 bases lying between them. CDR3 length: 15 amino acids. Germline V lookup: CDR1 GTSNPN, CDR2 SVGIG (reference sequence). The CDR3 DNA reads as TGTGCCTGGAGTACCCACACGTCAGGTCAAGAGACCCAGTACTTC. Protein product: CAWSTHTSGQETQYF.

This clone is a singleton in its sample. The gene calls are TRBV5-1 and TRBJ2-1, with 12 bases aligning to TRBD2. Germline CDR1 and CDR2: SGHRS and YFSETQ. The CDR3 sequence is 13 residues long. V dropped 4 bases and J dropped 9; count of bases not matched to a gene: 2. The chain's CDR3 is CASSPSGGGEQFF. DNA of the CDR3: TGCGCCAGCAGCCCTAGCGGGGGGGGTGAGCAGTTCTTC.

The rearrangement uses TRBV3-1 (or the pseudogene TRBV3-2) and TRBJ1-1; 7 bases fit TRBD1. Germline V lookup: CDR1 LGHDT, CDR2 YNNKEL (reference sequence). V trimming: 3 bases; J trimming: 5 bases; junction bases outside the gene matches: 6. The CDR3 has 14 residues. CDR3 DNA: TGTGCCAGCAGCCAGGACCCAGGGGGGACTGAAGCTTTCTTT. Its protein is CASSQDPGGTEAFF.

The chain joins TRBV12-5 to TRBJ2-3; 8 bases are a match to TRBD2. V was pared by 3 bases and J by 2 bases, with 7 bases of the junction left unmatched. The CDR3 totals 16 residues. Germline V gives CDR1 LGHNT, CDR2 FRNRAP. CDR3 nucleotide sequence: TGTGCTAGTGGTTTAGGGCGGGGGGTCTACACAGATACGCAGTATTTT. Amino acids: CASGLGRGVYTDTQYF.

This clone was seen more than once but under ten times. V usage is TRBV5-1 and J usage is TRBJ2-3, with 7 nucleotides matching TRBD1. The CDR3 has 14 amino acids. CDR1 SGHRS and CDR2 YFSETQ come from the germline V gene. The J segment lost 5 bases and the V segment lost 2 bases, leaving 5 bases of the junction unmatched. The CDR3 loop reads CASSLGTVQDTQYF. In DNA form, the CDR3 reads TGCGCCAGCAGCTTAGGGACAGTCCAAGATACGCAGTATTTT. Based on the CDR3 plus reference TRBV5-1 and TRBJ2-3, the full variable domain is KAGVTQTPRYLIKTRGQQVTLSCSPISGHRSVSWYQQTPGQGLQFLFEYFSETQRNKGNFPGRFSGRQFSNSRSEMNVSTLELGDSALYLCASSLGTVQDTQYFGPGTRLTVL.

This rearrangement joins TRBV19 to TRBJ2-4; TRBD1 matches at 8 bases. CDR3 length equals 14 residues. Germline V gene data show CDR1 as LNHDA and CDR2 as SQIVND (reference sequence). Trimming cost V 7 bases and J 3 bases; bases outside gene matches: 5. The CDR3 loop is CASTNRGDKNIQYF. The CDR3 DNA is TGTGCCAGTACCAACAGGGGGGACAAAAACATTCAGTACTTC.

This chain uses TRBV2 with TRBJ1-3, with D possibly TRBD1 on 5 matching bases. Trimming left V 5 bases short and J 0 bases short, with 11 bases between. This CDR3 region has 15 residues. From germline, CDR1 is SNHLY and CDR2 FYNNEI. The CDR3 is CASSRQSLSGNTIYF. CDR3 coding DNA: TGTGCCAGCAGTAGACAGTCGCTCTCTGGAAACACCATATATTTT.

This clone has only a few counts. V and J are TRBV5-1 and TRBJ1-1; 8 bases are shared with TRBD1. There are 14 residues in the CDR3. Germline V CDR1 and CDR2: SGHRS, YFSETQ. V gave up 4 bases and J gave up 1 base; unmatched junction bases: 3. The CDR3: CASSPGQANTEAFF. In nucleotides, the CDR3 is TGCGCCAGCAGCCCGGGACAGGCGAACACTGAAGCTTTCTTT. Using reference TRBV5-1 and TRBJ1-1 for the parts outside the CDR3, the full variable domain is KAGVTQTPRYLIKTRGQQVTLSCSPISGHRSVSWYQQTPGQGLQFLFEYFSETQRNKGNFPGRFSGRQFSNSRSEMNVSTLELGDSALYLCASSPGQANTEAFFGQGTRLTVV.

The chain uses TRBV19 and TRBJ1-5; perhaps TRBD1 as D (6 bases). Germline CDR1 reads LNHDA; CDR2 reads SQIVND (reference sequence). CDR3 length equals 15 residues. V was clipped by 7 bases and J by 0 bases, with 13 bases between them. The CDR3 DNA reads TGTGCCAGTACCCGGACAGCAAATAGCAATCAGCCCCAGCATTTT. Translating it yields CASTRTANSNQPQHF.

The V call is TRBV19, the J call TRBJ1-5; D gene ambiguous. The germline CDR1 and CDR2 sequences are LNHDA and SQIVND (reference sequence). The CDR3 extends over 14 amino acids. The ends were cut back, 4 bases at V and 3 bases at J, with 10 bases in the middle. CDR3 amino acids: CASSSLDINQPQHF. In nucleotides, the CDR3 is TGTGCCAGTAGTAGCTTAGACATCAATCAGCCCCAGCATTTT.

This CDR3 reads CASSRGSSYNEQFF. The CDR3 coding sequence is TGTGCCAGCAGTCGGGGGAGCTCCTACAATGAGCAGTTCTTC. The chain is built from TRBV27 and TRBJ2-1; tentatively, D is TRBD2 (6 bases). The CDR3 runs 14 residues. The V end lost 5 bases, the J end lost 0 bases, and 8 bases lay between the germline ends. Germline CDR1 and CDR2: MNHEY and SMNVEV (reference sequence).

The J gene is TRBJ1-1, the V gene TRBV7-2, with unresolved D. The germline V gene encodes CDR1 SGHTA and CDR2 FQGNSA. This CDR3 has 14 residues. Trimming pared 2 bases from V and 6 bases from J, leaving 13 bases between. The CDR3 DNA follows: TGTGCCAGCAGCTTACGTCGCGGTGAGGCTGAAGCTTTCTTT. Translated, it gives CASSLRRGEAEAFF.

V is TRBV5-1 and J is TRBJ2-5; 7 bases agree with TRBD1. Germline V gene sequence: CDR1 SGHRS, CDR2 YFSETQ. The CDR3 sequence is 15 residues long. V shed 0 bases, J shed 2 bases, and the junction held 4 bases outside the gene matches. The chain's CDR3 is CASSLEGTVQETQYF. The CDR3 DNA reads TGCGCCAGCAGCTTGGAAGGGACAGTACAAGAGACCCAGTACTTC.

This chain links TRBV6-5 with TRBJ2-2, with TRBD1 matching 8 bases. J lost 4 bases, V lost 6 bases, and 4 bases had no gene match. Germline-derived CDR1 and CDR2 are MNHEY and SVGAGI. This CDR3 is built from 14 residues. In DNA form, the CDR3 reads TGTGCCAGCAGCGATGGACAGGGCACCGGGGAGCTGTTTTTT. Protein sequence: CASSDGQGTGELFF.

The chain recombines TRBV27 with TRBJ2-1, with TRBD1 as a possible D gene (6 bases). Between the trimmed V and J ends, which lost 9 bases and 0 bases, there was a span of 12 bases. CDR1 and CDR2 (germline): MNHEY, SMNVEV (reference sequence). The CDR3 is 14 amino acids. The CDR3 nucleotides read TGTGCCAGTCAGAGGGGGAGCTCCTACAATGAGCAGTTCTTC. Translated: CASQRGSSYNEQFF.